Sequencing of this TCR beta chain was carried out in a study of CD8 T cells in ankylosing spondylitis. Whole-study results and caveats: For ankylosing spondylitis blood, a TCR beta motif of seven to nine highly homologous variants appeared characteristic. Significant enrichment of disease-linked clones was reportedly seen in matched ankylosing spondylitis synovial fluid. There were earlier reports of some motif variants in reactive arthritis synovial fluid and blood.

About this clonotype: Antigen: not known. A junction boundary mismatches the germline segment, possibly from a read error.

In making TCR beta libraries, quantitative 5'-RACE with molecular barcodes was used. In TCRdb, the 5' RACE reads were re-called with MiXCR into one record per CDR3 protein. The data contain hundreds of thousands of distinct CDR3 sequences, 12% of them singletons. Germline V CDR1 and CDR2: MNHNS, SASEGT. CDR3 length: 13 amino acids. Sequencing was done on a sample of blood, either unsorted or a sorted T cell fraction (not recorded which). The gene calls are TRBV6-1 and TRBJ1-1; weak D call: TRBD1 (6 bases). The sequence was obtained from a male donor with ankylosing spondylitis. The CDR3: CASRETGYTESFF. Written as DNA, the CDR3 is TGTGCCAGCAGGGAAACAGGGTACACTGAATCTTTCTTT.